Presented here are 2 T cell receptor beta chains from one specimen sequenced in a study of blood T cells in healthy people across ages. A second PCR, run for roughly 6 to 11 cycles, used a sample-barcoded 5' primer plus a J-beta primer mix. TCRdb independently ran MiXCR on the 5' RACE reads; one entry per CDR3 protein. The data show about 1.1 million distinct CDR3 sequences, around two fifths seen once. The sequenced sample consisted of blood. These TCRs come from a young man in good health.

This clonotype was observed a handful of times. The chain carries TRBV7-2 and TRBJ2-3; 7 positions agree with TRBD2. V shed 7 bases, J shed 0 bases, and the junction held 10 bases outside the gene matches. CDR1 is SGHTA, CDR2 FQGNSA, per germline. This CDR3 has 16 amino acids. CDR3: CASTRLARSSTDTQYF. In DNA, the CDR3 is TGTGCCAGCACCCGACTAGCCCGCTCTAGCACAGATACGCAGTATTTT.

This clonotype turned up a few times. This chain links TRBV7-9 with TRBJ1-3, with D unresolved. The V gene lost 6 bases and the J gene lost 4 bases, with 19 bases spanning the gap. This CDR3 has 16 amino acids. CDR1 and CDR2 from the germline V gene are SEHNR and FQNEAQ (reference sequence). CDR3 amino acids: CASSYPAGLGGNTIYF. CDR3 in DNA: TGTGCCAGCAGTTACCCAGCTGGGCTCGGCGGAAACACCATATATTTT.